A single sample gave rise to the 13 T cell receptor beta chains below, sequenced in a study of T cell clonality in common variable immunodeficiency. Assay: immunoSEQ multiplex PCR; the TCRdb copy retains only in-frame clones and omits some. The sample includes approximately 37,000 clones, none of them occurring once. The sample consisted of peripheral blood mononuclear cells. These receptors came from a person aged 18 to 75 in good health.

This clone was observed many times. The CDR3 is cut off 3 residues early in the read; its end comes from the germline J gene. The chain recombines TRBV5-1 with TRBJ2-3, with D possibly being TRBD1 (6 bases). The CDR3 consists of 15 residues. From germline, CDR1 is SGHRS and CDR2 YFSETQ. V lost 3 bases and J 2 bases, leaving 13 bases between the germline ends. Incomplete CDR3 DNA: TGCGCCAGCAGCTCCACGACAGGTACCACAGATACG. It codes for CASSSTTGTTDT. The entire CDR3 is CASSSTTGTTDTQYF. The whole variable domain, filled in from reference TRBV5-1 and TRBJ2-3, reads KAGVTQTPRYLIKTRGQQVTLSCSPISGHRSVSWYQQTPGQGLQFLFEYFSETQRNKGNFPGRFSGRQFSNSRSEMNVSTLELGDSALYLCASSSTTGTTDTQYFGPGTRLTVL.

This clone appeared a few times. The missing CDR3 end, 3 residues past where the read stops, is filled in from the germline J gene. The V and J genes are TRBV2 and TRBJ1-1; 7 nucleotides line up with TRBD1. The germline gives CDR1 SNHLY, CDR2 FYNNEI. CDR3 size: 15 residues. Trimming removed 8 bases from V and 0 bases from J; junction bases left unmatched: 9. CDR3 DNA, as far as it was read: TGTGCCAGCGTAGTCGGCAGGGGGGTGAACACTGAA. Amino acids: CASVVGRGVNTE. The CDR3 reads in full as CASVVGRGVNTEAFF.

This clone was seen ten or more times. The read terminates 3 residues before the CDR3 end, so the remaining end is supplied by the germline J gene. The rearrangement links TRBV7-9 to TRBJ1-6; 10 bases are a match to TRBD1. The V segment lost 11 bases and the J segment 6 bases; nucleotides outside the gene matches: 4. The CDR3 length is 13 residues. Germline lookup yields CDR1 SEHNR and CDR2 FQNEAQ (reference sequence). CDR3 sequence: CAGGTGVNSPLHF. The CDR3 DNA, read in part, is TGTGCCGGGGGGACAGGGGTTAATTCACCC.

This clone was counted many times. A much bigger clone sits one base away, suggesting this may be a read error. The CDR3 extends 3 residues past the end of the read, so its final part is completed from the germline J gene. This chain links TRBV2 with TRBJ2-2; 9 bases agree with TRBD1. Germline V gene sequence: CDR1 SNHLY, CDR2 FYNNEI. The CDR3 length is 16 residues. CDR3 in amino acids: CASSDAHRTGVSVLFF. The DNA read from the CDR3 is TGTGCCAGCAGTGACGCCCACCGGACAGGGGTCAGCGTG.

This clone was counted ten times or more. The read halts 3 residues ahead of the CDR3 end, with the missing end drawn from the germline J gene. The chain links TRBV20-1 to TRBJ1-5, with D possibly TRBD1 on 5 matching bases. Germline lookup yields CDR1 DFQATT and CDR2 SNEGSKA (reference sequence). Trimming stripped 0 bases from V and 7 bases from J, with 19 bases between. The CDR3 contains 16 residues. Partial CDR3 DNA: TGCAGTGCTAGAGATCTCGAGAAGGGGAAAGGGCAGCCC. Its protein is CSARDLEKGKGQP. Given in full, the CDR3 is CSARDLEKGKGQPQHF.

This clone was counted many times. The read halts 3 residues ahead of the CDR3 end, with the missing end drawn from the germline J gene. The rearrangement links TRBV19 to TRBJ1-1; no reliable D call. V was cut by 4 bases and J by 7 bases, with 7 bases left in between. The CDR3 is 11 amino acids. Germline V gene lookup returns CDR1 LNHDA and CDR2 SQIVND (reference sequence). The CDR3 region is CASSRAIEAFF. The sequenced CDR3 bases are TGTGCCAGTAGTAGGGCCATTGAA.

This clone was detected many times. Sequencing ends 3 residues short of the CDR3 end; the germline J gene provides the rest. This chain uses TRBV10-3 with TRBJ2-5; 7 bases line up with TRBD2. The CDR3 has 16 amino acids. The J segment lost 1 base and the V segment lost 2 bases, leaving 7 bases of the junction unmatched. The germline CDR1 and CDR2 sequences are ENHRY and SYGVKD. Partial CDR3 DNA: TGTGCCATCAGTGAGGGGTCTAGCGGCCCCCAAGAGACC. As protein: CAISEGSSGPQET. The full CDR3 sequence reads CAISEGSSGPQETQYF.

CDR3 bases read: TGTGCCATCAATCGTGGCGGGAGTAATGAG. It is translated as CAINRGGSNE. The entire CDR3 reads CAINRGGSNEQFF. The gene calls are TRBV2 and TRBJ2-1; TRBD2 matches 7 bases. The read ends 3 residues before the CDR3 terminus; that terminus is restored from the germline J gene. J lost 7 bases, V lost 10 bases, and 10 bases had no gene match. Germline CDR1 is SNHLY and CDR2 is FYNNEI. The CDR3 totals 13 residues.

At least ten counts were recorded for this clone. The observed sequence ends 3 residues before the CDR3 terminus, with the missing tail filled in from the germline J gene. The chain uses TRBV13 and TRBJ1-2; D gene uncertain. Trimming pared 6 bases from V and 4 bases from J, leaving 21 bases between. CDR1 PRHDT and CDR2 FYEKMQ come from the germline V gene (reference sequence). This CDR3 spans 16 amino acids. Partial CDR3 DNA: TGTGCCAGCAGTTCTCTAGGTGTTGCAGCAATCTATGGC. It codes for CASSSLGVAAIYG. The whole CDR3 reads CASSSLGVAAIYGYTF.

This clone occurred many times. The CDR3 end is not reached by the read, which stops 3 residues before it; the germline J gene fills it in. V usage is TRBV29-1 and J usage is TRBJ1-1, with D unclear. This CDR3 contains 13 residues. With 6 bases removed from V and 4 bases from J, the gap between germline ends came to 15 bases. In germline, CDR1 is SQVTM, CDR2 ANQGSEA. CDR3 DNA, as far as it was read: TGCAGCGTACTGACGGGGTGGGGCACTGAA. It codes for CSVLTGWGTE. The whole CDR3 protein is CSVLTGWGTEAFF.

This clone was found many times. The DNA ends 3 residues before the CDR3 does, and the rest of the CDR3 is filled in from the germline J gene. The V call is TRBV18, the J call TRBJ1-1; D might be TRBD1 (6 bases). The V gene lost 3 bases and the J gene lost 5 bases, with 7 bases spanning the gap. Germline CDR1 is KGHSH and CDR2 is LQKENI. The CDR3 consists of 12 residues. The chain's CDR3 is CASSPDRTEAFF. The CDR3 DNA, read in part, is TGTGCCAGCTCACCGGACAGAACTGAA.

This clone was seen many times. This CDR3 is CASSEVLADYNEQFF. CDR3 bases read: TGTGCCAGCAGTGAAGTACTAGCGGATTACAATGAG. This chain joins TRBV6-1 and TRBJ2-1; 8 bases are a match to TRBD2. Coverage ceases 3 residues before the CDR3 finishes, and the germline J gene fills in the end. Germline CDR1 and CDR2: MNHNS and SASEGT. With V trimmed by 1 base and J by 4 bases, 3 bases remained unmatched. The CDR3 consists of 15 residues.

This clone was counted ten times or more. CDR3 residues: CASSSGTGLSYEQYF. CDR3 DNA (partial): TGCGCCAGCAGCTCAGGGACAGGGCTCTCCTACGAG. The chain recombines TRBV5-1 with TRBJ2-7; the match to TRBD1 covers 9 bases. The CDR3 end falls 3 residues outside the read, so it is completed with the germline J gene. Per germline, CDR1 SGHRS and CDR2 YFSETQ. V lost 3 bases and J lost 0; bases outside the gene matches: 4. This CDR3 has 15 residues.